Listed here are 19 T cell receptor beta chains from one sample, sequenced in a study of glioma-infiltrating T cells after dendritic cell vaccination. Some clones are missing from TCRdb's copy, which holds only in-frame ones; the method was immunoSEQ multiplex PCR. The top ten clones hold approximately 3% of a sample with just under 85,000 clones, approximately 90% of them seen once. Sequencing used blood, obtained before dendritic cell vaccination. These receptors were taken from a human donor with glioblastoma.

This chain joins TRBV5-4 and TRBJ2-6; tentative D call: TRBD1 (5 bases). This CDR3 has 16 amino acids. Trimming took 4 bases from V and 1 from J, leaving 12 bases between them. Germline V CDR1 and CDR2: SGHNT, YYREEE (reference sequence). For the CDR3, the DNA is TGTGCCAGCAGCCCGACGACAGCTTCTGGGGCCAACGTCCTGACTTTC. This translates into CASSPTTASGANVLTF.

This clone was recorded once. The rearrangement uses TRBV19 and TRBJ1-6, with a weak D call TRBD1 (5 bases). The CDR3 consists of 17 residues. The V end was cut by 5 bases, the J end by 0 bases, with 14 bases between. Germline V gene data show CDR1 as LNHDA and CDR2 as SQIVND (reference sequence). This CDR3 reads CASSALGPSSYNSPLHF. CDR3 nucleotide sequence: TGTGCCAGTAGTGCCCTGGGGCCTAGCTCCTATAATTCACCCCTCCACTTT.

The chain recombines TRBV5-1 with TRBJ1-1; no reliable D call. This CDR3 is 14 amino acids long. V gave up 4 bases and J gave up 0 bases, with 10 bases separating them. Germline V lookup: CDR1 SGHRS, CDR2 YFSETQ. CDR3: CASSIDKMNTEAFF. CDR3 in DNA: TGCGCCAGCAGCATCGACAAGATGAACACTGAAGCTTTCTTT.

The chain combines TRBV5-4 with TRBJ2-3, with D perhaps matching TRBD2 (5 bases). CDR3 length: 12 amino acids. Germline V gene sequence: CDR1 SGHNT, CDR2 YYREEE (reference sequence). V was pared by 3 bases and J by 6 bases, with 8 bases between. The CDR3 DNA reads as TGTGCCAGCAGCTCGAGGGCCGATACGCAGTATTTT. This translates into CASSSRADTQYF.

The chain carries TRBV4-1 and TRBJ1-1; TRBD1 matches 9 bases. Germline assignment: CDR1 MGHRA and CDR2 YSYEKL. V dropped 3 bases and J dropped 6; count of bases not matched to a gene: 5. The CDR3 consists of 14 residues. CDR3 sequence reads: CASSQGQGEAEAFF. The CDR3 DNA reads as TGCGCCAGCAGCCAGGGACAGGGAGAGGCTGAAGCTTTCTTT.

The gene calls are TRBV9 and TRBJ2-2; D is perhaps TRBD2 (5 bases). V shed 0 bases and J shed 11 bases, with 11 bases lying between them. This CDR3 has 13 amino acids. Germline V lookup: CDR1 SGDLS, CDR2 YYNGEE. The CDR3 DNA reads TGTGCCAGCAGCGTAGAGGAGAGGGTAGAGCTGTTTTTT. Its translation is CASSVEERVELFF.

The chain has TRBV19 and TRBJ2-3, with 8 positions matching TRBD1. The CDR3 consists of 15 residues. CDR1 and CDR2 from the germline V gene are LNHDA and SQIVND (reference sequence). With V trimmed by 5 bases and J by 3 bases, 7 bases remained unmatched. The CDR3 loop reads CASSVTGGGTDTQYF. The DNA for the CDR3 is TGTGCCAGTAGTGTTACAGGGGGTGGGACAGATACGCAGTATTTT.

Details on this clone: In the same sample, other DNA sequences code for this CDR3. The chain carries TRBV25-1 and TRBJ1-6, with D tentatively TRBD1 (6 bases). V lost 4 bases and J 7 bases, leaving 11 bases between the germline ends. Germline V gene sequence: CDR1 MGHDK, CDR2 SYGVNS. The CDR3 has 14 amino acids. CDR3: CASSADRYNSPLHF. CDR3 DNA sequence: TGTGCCAGCAGTGCAGACAGGTACAATTCACCCCTCCACTTT.

As to this clone: The junction shows a germline mismatch at one end, possibly a read error. V gene TRBV6-1 combines with J gene TRBJ2-6; the D gene is possibly TRBD1 (5 bases). The CDR3 runs 13 residues. In germline, CDR1 is MNHNS, CDR2 SASEGT. The DNA of the CDR3 is TGTGCCAGCAGTGAAGGTGGGGCCAACATCCTGACTTTC. Its protein is CASSEGGANILTF.

The chain combines TRBV7-9 with TRBJ2-7; 7 bases agree with TRBD1. The CDR3 has 15 residues. V shed 5 bases and J 3 bases; nucleotides not matched to a gene: 10. Germline CDR1 and CDR2: SEHNR and FQNEAQ (reference sequence). The chain's CDR3 is CASSKGTVGLYEQYF. The CDR3 DNA sequence: TGTGCCAGCAGCAAAGGGACAGTGGGGCTCTACGAGCAGTACTTC.

This chain connects TRBV6-1 to TRBJ2-1; D gene uncertain. The germline gives CDR1 MNHNS, CDR2 SASEGT. Trimming removed 2 bases from V and 8 bases from J, with 7 bases in between. The CDR3 spans 12 residues. The CDR3 coding sequence is TGTGCCAGCAGTGAAACTCCCCATGAGCAGTTCTTC. Translated, it gives CASSETPHEQFF.

Concerning this clone itself: The junction departs from the called germline gene at one end, perhaps through a read error. The V call is TRBV5-4, the J call TRBJ2-1, with TRBD2 matching over 15 bases. CDR1 and CDR2 (germline): SGHNT, YYREEE (reference sequence). CDR3 size: 14 residues. CDR3 coding DNA: TGTGCCAGCAGCGTACCGGGACTAGCGGGAGGCCGGGTCTTC. It encodes CASSVPGLAGGRVF.

This clone was recorded once. The J gene is TRBJ2-2, the V gene TRBV30; 10 bases map to TRBD2. The CDR3 consists of 14 residues. V was clipped by 3 bases and J by 4 bases; unmatched bases: 2. Germline values: CDR1 GTSNPN, CDR2 SVGIG (reference sequence). CDR3 nucleotides: TGTGCCTGGAGAGCGGGAGGGCCCACCGGGGAGCTGTTTTTT. Translated, it gives CAWRAGGPTGELFF.

This chain joins TRBV10-2 and TRBJ2-1, with 7 bases identical to TRBD2. Germline V CDR1 and CDR2: WSHSY, SAAADI. The junction had 3 bases not matched to a gene; V was cut back by 3 bases and J by 7 bases. This CDR3 is 13 amino acids long. CDR3 sequence reads: CASSDLGGNEQFF. Written as DNA, the CDR3 is TGCGCCAGCAGTGACTTGGGAGGGAATGAGCAGTTCTTC.

In its sample, this clone was seen a few times. The V gene is TRBV6-6, the J gene TRBJ1-1, with D uncertain. CDR1 MNHNY and CDR2 SVGAGI come from the germline V gene (reference sequence). Between the trimmed V and J ends, which lost 2 bases and 7 bases, there was a span of 8 bases. The length of the CDR3 is 12 residues. The CDR3, as DNA: TGTGCCAGCAGTTACGCGGTCAGTGAAGCTTTCTTT. Its protein product is CASSYAVSEAFF.

The rearrangement uses TRBV27 and TRBJ1-2; perhaps TRBD1 as D (5 bases). V was shortened by 3 bases and J by 5 bases, with 10 bases between the two germline ends. Germline V gives CDR1 MNHEY, CDR2 SMNVEV (reference sequence). The CDR3 extends over 13 amino acids. The CDR3 DNA is TGTGCCAGCAGTTTGGCCAGGGATTATGGCTACACCTTC. This gives the protein CASSLARDYGYTF.

The rearrangement joins TRBV18 to TRBJ1-1, with TRBD1 identical over 7 bases. V was clipped by 4 bases and J by 6 bases; unmatched bases: 2. Germline V gene lookup returns CDR1 KGHSH and CDR2 LQKENI. The CDR3 sequence is 12 residues long. The CDR3 DNA sequence: TGTGCCAGCTCACAAGGGACAGCTGAAGCTTTCTTT. It is translated as CASSQGTAEAFF.

This chain uses TRBV27 with TRBJ2-3; no clear D gene. V was shortened by 3 bases and J by 4 bases, with 8 bases between the two germline ends. The V gene's germline CDR1 is MNHEY and CDR2 SMNVEV (reference sequence). The CDR3 is 13 amino acids. The CDR3 reads CASSFTAADTQYF. The CDR3 DNA reads TGTGCCAGCAGTTTTACTGCGGCAGATACGCAGTATTTT.

The genes are TRBV28 and TRBJ2-7; 9 bases match TRBD1. Germline CDR1 reads MDHEN; CDR2 reads SYDVKM. This CDR3 contains 15 residues. Trimming cost V 5 bases and J 3 bases; bases outside gene matches: 8. The CDR3 reads CASSPRQGVNYEQYF. CDR3 nucleotides: TGTGCCAGCAGTCCCCGACAGGGGGTAAACTACGAGCAGTACTTC.